A selection of T cell receptor beta chains follows, all from one sample in a study of blood T cell repertoires in COVID-19. Sequencing used immunoSEQ multiplex PCR; TCRdb keeps in-frame clones, though not all of them. The table includes some 380,000 clones, around 87% detected once. Specimen: PBMCs or T cells enriched from blood (not recorded which). Receptors were obtained from a man in his thirties or forties who had recovered from COVID-19. The CDR3 runs from the conserved cysteine through the conserved F or W. Each record gives: clone size, D gene, V gene, J gene, CDR3 protein, CDR3 DNA. A D gene is named only where the DNA matches it firmly. The size of a clone is reported for some rows only, either as once, few or many, or as a class for expanded clones.

-,TRBD1,TRBV3-1/TRBV3-2,TRBJ2-1,CASSQDRTGYNEQFF,TGTGCCAGCAGCCAAGATCGGACAGGTTACAATGAGCAGTTCTTC
-,TRBD1,TRBV19,TRBJ1-1,CAITGQGADTEAFF,TGTGCCATCACGGGACAGGGAGCCGACACTGAAGCTTTCTTT
once,-,TRBV10-2,TRBJ1-1,CARLALNTEAFF,TGCGCCCGTTTAGCCTTGAACACTGAAGCTTTCTTT
-,-,TRBV19,TRBJ1-2,CASSPQGRGAGYTF,TGTGCCAGTAGCCCACAGGGTAGAGGTGCCGGCTACACCTTC
-,TRBD2,TRBV11-3,TRBJ2-2,CASSLSQRGPVPGELFF,TGTGCCAGCAGCTTATCCCAGCGGGGGCCCGTCCCCGGGGAGCTGTTTTTT
-,-,TRBV2,TRBJ2-2,CASSVGGLSNTGELFF,TGTGCCAGCAGTGTGGGGGGACTCTCGAACACCGGGGAGCTGTTTTTT
-,-,TRBV28,TRBJ1-5,CASSSGNQPQHF,TGTGCCAGCAGTTCTGGCAATCAGCCCCAGCATTTT
-,-,TRBV9,TRBJ1-2,CASSSGNPGNYGYTF,TGTGCCAGCAGCTCCGGAAACCCCGGGAACTATGGCTACACCTTC
once,TRBD2,TRBV6-1,TRBJ2-3,CASSEALAGGFTDTQYF,TGTGCCAGCAGTGAAGCCCTAGCGGGGGGGTTCACAGATACGCAGTATTTT
-,TRBD1,TRBV5-1,TRBJ1-2,CASSAGQGAYGYTF,TGCGCCAGCAGCGCGGGACAGGGGGCATATGGCTACACCTTC
few,TRBD1,TRBV6-2/TRBV6-3,TRBJ1-2,CASSPTGAYGYTF,TGTGCCAGCAGCCCGACAGGGGCCTATGGCTACACCTTC
few,-,TRBV4-1,TRBJ1-2,CASSQQAFINYGYTF,TGCGCCAGCAGCCAGCAGGCGTTTATTAACTATGGCTACACCTTC
-,-,TRBV13,TRBJ1-4,CASSDRTRGEKLFF,TGTGCCAGCAGCGACCGGACCCGGGGAGAAAAACTGTTTTTT
-,-,TRBV14,TRBJ2-2,CASSWGRGNTGELFF,TGTGCCAGCAGCTGGGGAAGGGGGAACACCGGGGAGCTGTTTTTT
-,TRBD1,TRBV11-2,TRBJ1-1,CASSSTGGVNTEAFF,TGTGCCAGCAGCTCAACAGGGGGAGTGAACACTGAAGCTTTCTTT
once,-,TRBV19,TRBJ2-7,CASSFRGGSYEQYF,TGTGCCAGTAGTTTCCGAGGAGGGTCCTACGAGCAGTACTTC
-,TRBD1,TRBV5-6,TRBJ1-1,CASSRRGRVGTEAFF,TGTGCCAGCAGCAGGAGGGGGCGGGTTGGGACTGAAGCTTTCTTT
-,-,TRBV7-3,TRBJ2-4,CASSEAPVGFQYF,TGTGCCAGCAGCGAAGCCCCGGTTGGTTTTCAGTACTTC
-,-,TRBV7-9,TRBJ2-1,CASSSAAGLSSYNEQFF,TGTGCCAGCAGCTCAGCGGCGGGACTTAGCTCCTACAATGAGCAGTTCTTC
-,-,TRBV5-1,TRBJ2-2,CASSGSLGNTGELFF,TGCGCCAGCAGCGGATCTCTAGGGAACACCGGGGAGCTGTTTTTT
-,-,TRBV7-2,TRBJ1-1,CASTPSAGHTEAFF,TGTGCCAGCACCCCCTCAGCGGGACACACTGAAGCTTTCTTT
-,-,TRBV28,TRBJ1-5,CASSRAPGSNQPQHF,TGTGCCAGCAGCCGAGCCCCGGGGAGCAATCAGCCCCAGCATTTT
-,TRBD1,TRBV7-9,TRBJ1-1,CASSLGQGNTEAFF,TGTGCCAGCAGCCTCGGACAGGGGAACACTGAAGCTTTCTTT
-,TRBD2,TRBV18,TRBJ2-1,CASSPGTSGGPYNEQFF,TGTGCCAGCTCCCCCGGGACTAGCGGGGGGCCCTACAATGAGCAGTTCTTC
many,TRBD2,TRBV18,TRBJ2-7,CASSPTSGGANEQYF,TGTGCCAGCTCCCCCACTAGCGGGGGGGCCAACGAGCAGTACTTC
-,TRBD2,TRBV7-2,TRBJ2-7,CASSHTSGAFSYEQYF,TGTGCCAGCAGCCATACTAGCGGGGCTTTCTCCTACGAGCAGTACTTC
-,-,TRBV29-1,TRBJ1-1,CSVEIDSFNTEAFF,TGCAGCGTTGAAATAGACAGCTTTAACACTGAAGCTTTCTTT
few,TRBD1,TRBV5-1,TRBJ1-6,CASSLTGARDSPLHF,TGCGCCAGCAGCTTAACAGGGGCCCGAGATTCACCCCTCCACTTT
-,TRBD1,TRBV9,TRBJ1-2,CASSFGTGEEDYGYTF,TGTGCCAGCAGCTTCGGGACAGGGGAAGAAGACTATGGCTACACCTTC
-,-,TRBV2,TRBJ1-1,CASRSWTSEAFF,TGTGCCAGCAGGTCCTGGACATCTGAAGCTTTCTTT
-,TRBD1,TRBV7-2,TRBJ1-1,CASSRTGTGASFTEAFF,TGTGCCAGCAGCCGGACCGGGACAGGGGCATCGTTCACTGAAGCTTTCTTT
-,TRBD1,TRBV12-3/TRBV12-4,TRBJ2-7,CASRPTGEHEQYF,TGTGCCAGCAGGCCTACAGGGGAACACGAGCAGTACTTC
-,-,TRBV19,TRBJ1-6,CASAQVEQNNSPLHF,TGTGCCAGTGCCCAAGTGGAACAGAATAATTCACCCCTCCACTTT
once,-,TRBV24-1,TRBJ2-1,CATSDLGQKRFF,TGTGCCACCAGTGATTTAGGACAGAAACGGTTCTTC
-,-,TRBV25-1,TRBJ2-2,CASSTANTGELFF,TGTGCCAGCAGTACGGCGAACACCGGGGAGCTGTTTTTT
-,-,TRBV3-1/TRBV3-2,TRBJ1-5,CASSQDRARQPQHF,TGTGCCAGCAGCCAAGACAGGGCGCGTCAGCCCCAGCATTTT
-,TRBD1,TRBV12-5,TRBJ2-5,CASGFGQGEETQYF,TGTGCTAGTGGTTTCGGACAGGGTGAAGAGACCCAGTACTTC
once,-,TRBV10-3,TRBJ2-5,CAISPRGLIQETQYF,TGTGCCATCAGCCCACGAGGGCTGATCCAAGAGACCCAGTACTTC
-,-,TRBV4-3,TRBJ1-4,CASSQVYGWREKLFF,TGCGCCAGCAGCCAAGTATATGGGTGGAGGGAAAAACTGTTTTTT
-,TRBD2,TRBV4-2,TRBJ2-1,CASSQDRLAGASSYNEQFF,TGTGCCAGCAGCCAAGATCGGCTAGCGGGGGCAAGCTCCTACAATGAGCAGTTCTTC
few,-,TRBV9,TRBJ1-6,CASSPRVNSPLHF,TGTGCCAGCAGCCCGAGGGTCAATTCACCCCTCCACTTT